This T cell receptor (beta chain) was obtained from a study of blood T cell repertoires in COVID-19. Study at large: Researchers got acute and convalescent COVID-19 samples from the United States, Italy and Spain.

The protocol was immunoSEQ multiplex PCR, while the TCRdb copy is restricted to in-frame clones and leaves out a portion. The sample records some 300,000 clones, about 91% being singletons. In the case of this clone: A much larger clone sits a single nucleotide away, making a read error possible.

The sequence was obtained from a woman in her thirties who had recovered from COVID-19. Sequenced sample: peripheral blood.

CDR3 in DNA: TGTGCCAGCAGCCCACTAGCGGGGGGCACAGATACGCAGTATTTT. Its protein is CASSPLAGGTDTQYF. The chain is built from TRBV6-4 and TRBJ2-3, with TRBD2 matching over 11 bases. Trimming removed 6 bases from V and 1 base from J; junction bases left unmatched: 3. Germline V gene sequence: CDR1 MRHNA, CDR2 SNTAGT. There are 15 residues in the CDR3.